This TCR beta chain originates from a study of cytomegalovirus exposure and HLA in healthy donors. Comments on this clone: Its specificity is not known.

PCR was performed using 60 Vbeta and 13 Jbeta primers. The method was immunoSEQ multiplex PCR; TCRdb's version includes in-frame clones alone and lacks a portion of them. The profile shows 210,000 or so clones, 65% to 90% of them singletons. Findings of the study overall: Later analysis placed DRB1 highest and HLA-C lowest in TCR association rates, which differed by HLA locus. Later analysis reportedly placed an Asian-associated ancestry cluster below the roughly 600-donor mean in N-insertions. Associated with cytomegalovirus, according to the listing, were 150 to 200 TCR beta chains.

This TCR derives from a girl aged 10 to 17 in good health and CMV-seronegative. Sequencing was carried out using PBMCs.

CDR3 in amino acids: CASSAGGRGAYNEQFF. As DNA, the CDR3 is TGTGCCAGCAGCGCAGGGGGGCGGGGGGCCTACAATGAGCAGTTCTTC. The chain employs TRBV11-2 and TRBJ2-1, with a tentative D call TRBD2 (8 bases). V dropped 5 bases and J dropped 2 bases, with 16 bases sitting between them. This CDR3 contains 16 residues. Looked up from germline, CDR1 is SGHAT and CDR2 is FQNNGV.